A selection of T cell receptor beta chains follows, all from one sample in a study of cytomegalovirus exposure and HLA in healthy donors. Only in-frame clones appear in the TCRdb table, and some are missing; sequencing was by immunoSEQ multiplex PCR. The sample contains about 200,000 clones, 70% to 85% of which appear only once. Sequencing was done on a sample of PBMCs. All receptors derive from a boy aged 2 to 10 in good health and CMV-seronegative. Both conserved end residues are part of each CDR3. The D gene is left open where the match is weak. For some rows the clone size is stated as once, few or many, or as a class when expanded; others skip it.

D gene	V gene	clone size	J gene	CDR3 protein	CDR3 DNA
TRBD2	TRBV6-4	.	TRBJ2-1	CASSEGAGGPHEQFF	TGTGCCAGCAGTGAAGGGGCGGGGGGGCCCCATGAGCAGTTCTTC
TRBD1	TRBV9	.	TRBJ1-2	CASSATGTDHGYTF	TGTGCCAGCAGCGCAACCGGGACAGATCATGGCTACACCTTC
.	TRBV29-1	.	TRBJ1-2	CSAGGEVSGYGYTF	TGCAGCGCGGGGGGGGAAGTTTCGGGCTATGGCTACACCTTC
.	TRBV14	.	TRBJ1-5	CASSQGRGQPQHF	TGTGCCAGCAGCCAAGGACGGGGTCAGCCCCAGCATTTT
TRBD1	TRBV2	.	TRBJ2-5	CASSEALAGGETQYF	TGTGCCAGCAGTGAAGCATTGGCAGGGGGAGAGACCCAGTACTTC
TRBD1	TRBV4-3	.	TRBJ1-4	CASSRAGTGGEKLFF	TGCGCCAGCAGCCGGGCCGGGACAGGGGGGGAAAAACTGTTTTTT
.	TRBV27	few	TRBJ2-1	CASSLKTSNEQFF	TGTGCCAGCAGTTTAAAGACAAGCAATGAGCAGTTCTTC
.	TRBV15	.	TRBJ2-3	CATSRALEPDTQYF	TGTGCCACCAGCAGAGCCCTAGAGCCAGATACGCAGTATTTT
.	TRBV21-1	few	TRBJ2-7	CASSNEEEALTYEQYF	TGTGCCAGCAGCAATGAGGAGGAAGCCTTAACCTACGAGCAGTACTTC
.	TRBV19	.	TRBJ1-5	CASSIGRAPNQPQHF	TGTGCCAGTAGTATCGGCAGGGCTCCCAATCAGCCCCAGCATTTT
.	TRBV21-1	.	TRBJ2-5	CASSKEGGGGETQYF	TGTGCCAGCAGCAAAGAAGGGGGGGGTGGAGAGACCCAGTACTTC
.	TRBV6-6	.	TRBJ2-5	CASSYSDRVETQYF	TGTGCCAGCAGTTACAGCGACCGGGTTGAGACCCAGTACTTC
.	TRBV11-3	.	TRBJ2-5	CASSLDSWEAQYF	TGTGCCAGCAGCTTAGACAGTTGGGAGGCCCAGTACTTC
.	TRBV10-3	.	TRBJ2-7	CAISSSAAYEQYF	TGTGCCATCAGCTCTAGCGCGGCCTACGAGCAGTACTTC
TRBD2	TRBV5-1	few	TRBJ2-3	CASSLGTSGGDTQYF	TGCGCCAGCAGCTTGGGGACTAGCGGGGGGGATACGCAGTATTTT
TRBD2	TRBV4-2	once	TRBJ2-3	CASSQVASGGAPTDTQYF	TGTGCCAGCAGCCAAGTGGCGAGCGGGGGGGCCCCCACAGATACGCAGTATTTT
.	TRBV27	.	TRBJ2-2	CASSLVSGLRFGELFF	TGTGCCAGCAGTTTAGTTAGCGGACTTCGTTTCGGGGAGCTGTTTTTT
TRBD1	TRBV5-4	.	TRBJ1-2	CASSPAWRRQGLNYGYTF	TGTGCCAGCAGCCCCGCGTGGAGGAGACAGGGACTTAACTATGGCTACACCTTC
TRBD2	TRBV13	.	TRBJ2-3	CASSPRLARTDTQYF	TGTGCCAGCAGCCCCAGACTAGCCCGCACAGATACGCAGTATTTT
TRBD2	TRBV13	.	TRBJ2-5	CASSPAPLAGGAWETQYF	TGTGCCAGCAGTCCCGCCCCTCTAGCGGGGGGGGCATGGGAGACCCAGTACTTC
TRBD1	TRBV7-9	.	TRBJ1-4	CASSPRTGNEKLFF	TGTGCCAGCAGCCCCCGGACAGGGAATGAAAAACTGTTTTTT
TRBD1	TRBV30	once	TRBJ1-2	CAWRGQLNYGYTF	TGTGCCTGGAGGGGACAGTTAAACTATGGCTACACCTTC
.	TRBV11-3	.	TRBJ1-2	CASSYSGFGYTF	TGTGCCAGCAGCTACAGCGGGTTCGGCTACACCTTC
TRBD2	TRBV6-5	once	TRBJ2-5	CASSKTSGAFQTQYF	TGTGCCAGCAGCAAGACTAGCGGGGCGTTTCAGACCCAGTACTTC
TRBD1	TRBV7-2	few	TRBJ1-5	CASRDQGGQPQHF	TGTGCCAGCCGCGACCAGGGGGGTCAGCCCCAGCATTTT
TRBD1	TRBV28	once	TRBJ2-5	CASSGDSKETQYF	TGTGCCAGCAGTGGGGACAGTAAAGAGACCCAGTACTTC
TRBD1	TRBV25-1	.	TRBJ1-1	CASTRRGRSDTEAFF	TGTGCCAGCACCCGAAGGGGGCGGAGTGACACTGAAGCTTTCTTT
.	TRBV2	.	TRBJ2-1	CASSDRGGSEGSGKFF	TGTGCCAGCAGTGATAGGGGAGGCAGCGAAGGATCGGGAAAGTTCTTC
TRBD1	TRBV13	.	TRBJ2-1	CASSAPGQGTYNEQFF	TGTGCCAGCAGCGCCCCGGGACAGGGGACCTACAATGAGCAGTTCTTC
.	TRBV9	.	TRBJ1-1	CASSVVEGGPNTEAFF	TGTGCCAGCAGCGTAGTAGAAGGAGGACCAAACACTGAAGCTTTCTTT
.	TRBV29-1	few	TRBJ1-4	CSVAGGGEKLFF	TGCAGCGTTGCTGGGGGGGGTGAAAAACTGTTTTTT
TRBD1	TRBV2	.	TRBJ1-6	CASSPYRGGGSPLHF	TGTGCCAGCAGTCCATACAGGGGTGGAGGTTCACCCCTCCACTTT
TRBD1	TRBV6-1	.	TRBJ2-1	CASSRRGSEYNEQFF	TGTGCCAGCAGCCGCAGGGGGTCAGAGTACAATGAGCAGTTCTTC
.	TRBV19	.	TRBJ1-2	CATQQGDGGYTF	TGTGCCACCCAACAGGGAGATGGGGGCTACACCTTC
.	TRBV7-2	.	TRBJ2-3	CASSWRLGDTQYF	TGTGCCAGCAGCTGGCGGTTAGGCGATACGCAGTATTTT
.	TRBV7-9	.	TRBJ1-1	CSSSPRDKTEAFF	TGTTCCAGCAGCCCAAGGGACAAGACTGAAGCTTTCTTT
TRBD2	TRBV6-1	few	TRBJ2-3	CASSLAGGTDTQYF	TGTGCCAGCAGTTTAGCGGGGGGAACAGATACGCAGTATTTT